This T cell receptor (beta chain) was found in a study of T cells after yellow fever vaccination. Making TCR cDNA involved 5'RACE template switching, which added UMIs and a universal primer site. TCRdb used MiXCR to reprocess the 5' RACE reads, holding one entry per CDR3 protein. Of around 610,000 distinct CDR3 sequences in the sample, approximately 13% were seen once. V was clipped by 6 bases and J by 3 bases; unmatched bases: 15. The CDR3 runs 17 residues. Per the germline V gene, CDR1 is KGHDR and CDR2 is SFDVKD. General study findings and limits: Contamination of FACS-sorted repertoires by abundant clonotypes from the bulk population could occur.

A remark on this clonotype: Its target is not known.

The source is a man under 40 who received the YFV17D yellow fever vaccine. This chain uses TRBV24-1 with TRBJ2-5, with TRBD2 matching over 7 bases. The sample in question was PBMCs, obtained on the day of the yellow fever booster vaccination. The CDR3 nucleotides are TGTGCCACCAGTCGCAACAACCTAGCGGCCACGAAAGAGACCCAGTACTTC. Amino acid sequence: CATSRNNLAATKETQYF.